This TCR beta chain was sequenced in a study of CD8 T cells in ankylosing spondylitis. TCRdb re-derived calls from the 5' RACE reads in MiXCR, one entry per CDR3 protein. The profile covers about 27,000 distinct CDR3 sequences, with 7.9% appearing a single time and around 30% taken by the ten largest. This clonotype ranks as medium-sized (0.01 to 0.1%). Sequencing input: blood. This clonotype originated in a male donor with ankylosing spondylitis or in good health (not recorded which).

CDR3 nucleotide sequence: TGCAGTGCTACTAGGCTAGCGGGACTTAACAATGAGCAGTTCTTC. Translation gives CSATRLAGLNNEQFF. The chain couples TRBV20-1 to TRBJ2-1, with 9 bases matching TRBD2. CDR3 length equals 15 residues. Germline-derived CDR1 and CDR2 are DFQATT and SNEGSKA (reference sequence). V shed 4 bases, J shed 5 bases, and the junction held 9 bases outside the gene matches.